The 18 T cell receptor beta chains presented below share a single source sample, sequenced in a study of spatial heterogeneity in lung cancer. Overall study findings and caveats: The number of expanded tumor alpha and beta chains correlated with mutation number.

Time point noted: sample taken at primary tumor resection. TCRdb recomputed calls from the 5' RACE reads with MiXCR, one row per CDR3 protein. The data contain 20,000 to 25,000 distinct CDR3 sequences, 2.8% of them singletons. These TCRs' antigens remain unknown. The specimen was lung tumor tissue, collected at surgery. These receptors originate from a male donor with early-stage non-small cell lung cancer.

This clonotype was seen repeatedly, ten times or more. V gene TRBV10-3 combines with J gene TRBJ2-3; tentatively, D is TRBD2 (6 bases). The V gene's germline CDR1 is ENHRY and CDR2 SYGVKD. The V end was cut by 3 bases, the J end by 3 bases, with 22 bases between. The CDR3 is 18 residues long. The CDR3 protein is CAISEAGGRAEWTDTQYF. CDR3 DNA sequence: TGTGCCATCAGTGAAGCCGGGGGTCGAGCAGAGTGGACAGATACGCAGTATTTT.

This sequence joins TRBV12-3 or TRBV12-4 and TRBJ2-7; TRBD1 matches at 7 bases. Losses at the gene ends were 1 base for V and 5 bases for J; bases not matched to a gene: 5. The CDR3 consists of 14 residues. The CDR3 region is CASSLGTGAHEQYF. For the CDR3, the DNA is TGTGCCAGCAGTTTAGGGACAGGCGCCCACGAGCAGTACTTC.

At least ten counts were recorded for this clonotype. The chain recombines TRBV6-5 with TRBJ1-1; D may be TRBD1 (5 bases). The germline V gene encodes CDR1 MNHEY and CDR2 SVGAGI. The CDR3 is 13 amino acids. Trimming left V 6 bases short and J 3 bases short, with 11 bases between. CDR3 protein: CASRSMGDTEAFF. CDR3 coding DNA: TGTGCCAGCAGATCTATGGGGGACACTGAAGCTTTCTTT.

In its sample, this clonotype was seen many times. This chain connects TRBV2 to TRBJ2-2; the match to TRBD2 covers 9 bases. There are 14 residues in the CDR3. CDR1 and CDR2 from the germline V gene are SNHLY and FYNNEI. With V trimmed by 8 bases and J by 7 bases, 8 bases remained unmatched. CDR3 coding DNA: TGTGCCAGCGCGAATAGCGGGAGCGGCGGGGAGCTGTTTTTT. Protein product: CASANSGSGGELFF.

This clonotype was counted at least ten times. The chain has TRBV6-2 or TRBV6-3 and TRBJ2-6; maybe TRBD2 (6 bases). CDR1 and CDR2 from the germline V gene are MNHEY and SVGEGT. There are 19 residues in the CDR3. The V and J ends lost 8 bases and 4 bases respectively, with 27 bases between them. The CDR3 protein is CASRGTVSGKKSGANVLTF. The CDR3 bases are TGTGCCAGCCGCGGGACCGTTAGCGGCAAGAAATCAGGGGCCAACGTCCTGACTTTC.

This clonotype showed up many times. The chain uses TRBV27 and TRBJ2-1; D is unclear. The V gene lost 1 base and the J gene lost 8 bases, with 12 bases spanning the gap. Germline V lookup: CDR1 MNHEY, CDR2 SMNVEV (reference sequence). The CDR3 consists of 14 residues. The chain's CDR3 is CASSLYGPYYEQFF. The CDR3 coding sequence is TGTGCCAGCAGTTTATACGGCCCCTATTATGAGCAGTTCTTC.

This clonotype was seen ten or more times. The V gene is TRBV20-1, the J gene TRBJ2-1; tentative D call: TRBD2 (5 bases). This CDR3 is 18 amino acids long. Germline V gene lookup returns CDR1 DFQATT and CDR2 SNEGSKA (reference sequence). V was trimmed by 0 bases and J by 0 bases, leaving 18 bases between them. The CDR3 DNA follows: TGCAGTGCTAGAGATGAGACTAAGGGAGTTGTCTCCTACAATGAGCAGTTCTTC. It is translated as CSARDETKGVVSYNEQFF.

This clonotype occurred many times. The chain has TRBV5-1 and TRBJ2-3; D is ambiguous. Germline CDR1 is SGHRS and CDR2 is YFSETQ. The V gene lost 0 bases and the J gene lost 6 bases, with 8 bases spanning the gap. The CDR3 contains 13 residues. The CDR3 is CASSLGGRDTQYF. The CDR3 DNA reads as TGCGCCAGCAGCTTGGGTGGTCGGGATACGCAGTATTTT.

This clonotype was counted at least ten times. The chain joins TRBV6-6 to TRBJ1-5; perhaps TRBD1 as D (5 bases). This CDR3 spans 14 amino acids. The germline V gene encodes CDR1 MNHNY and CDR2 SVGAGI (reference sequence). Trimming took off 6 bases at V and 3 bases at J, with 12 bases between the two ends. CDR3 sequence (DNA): TGTGCCAGCAGGGTCGGGACGGACAATCAGCCCCAGCATTTT. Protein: CASRVGTDNQPQHF.

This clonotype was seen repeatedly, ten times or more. The CDR3 loop reads CSVNYRGSNTEAFF. CDR3 DNA: TGCAGCGTAAATTACAGGGGATCGAACACTGAAGCTTTCTTT. The chain employs TRBV29-1 and TRBJ1-1; TRBD1 aligns across 7 bases. J was trimmed by 1 base and V by 6 bases; bases with no gene match: 8. This CDR3 region has 14 residues. Germline assignment: CDR1 SQVTM and CDR2 ANQGSEA.

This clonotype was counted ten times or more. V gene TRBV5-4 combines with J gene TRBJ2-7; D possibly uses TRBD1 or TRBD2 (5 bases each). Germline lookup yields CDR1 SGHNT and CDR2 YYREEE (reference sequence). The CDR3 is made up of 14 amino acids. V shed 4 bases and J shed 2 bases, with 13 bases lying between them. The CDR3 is CASSPEGWAYEQYF. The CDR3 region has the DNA TGTGCCAGCAGCCCTGAGGGGTGGGCCTACGAGCAGTACTTC.

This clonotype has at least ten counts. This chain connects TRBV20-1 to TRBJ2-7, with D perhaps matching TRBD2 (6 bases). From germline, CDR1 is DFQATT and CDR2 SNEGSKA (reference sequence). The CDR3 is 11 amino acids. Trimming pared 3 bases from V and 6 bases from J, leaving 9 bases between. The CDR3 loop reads CSASGSFEQYF. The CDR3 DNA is TGCAGTGCTAGCGGGAGTTTCGAGCAGTACTTC.

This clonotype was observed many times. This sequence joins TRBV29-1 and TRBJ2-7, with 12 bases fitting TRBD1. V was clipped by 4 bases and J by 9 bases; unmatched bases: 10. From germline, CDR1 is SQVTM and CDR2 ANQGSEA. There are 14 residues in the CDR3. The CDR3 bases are TGCAGCGTTGGCTCCGGGACAGGGGGCTTCAGGCAGTACTTC. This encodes CSVGSGTGGFRQYF.

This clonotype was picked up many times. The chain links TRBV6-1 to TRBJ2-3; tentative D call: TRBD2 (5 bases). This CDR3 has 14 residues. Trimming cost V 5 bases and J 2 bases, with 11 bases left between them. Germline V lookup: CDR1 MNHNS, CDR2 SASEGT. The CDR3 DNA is TGTGCCAGCAGTCTCACTAGACACACAGATACGCAGTATTTT. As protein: CASSLTRHTDTQYF.

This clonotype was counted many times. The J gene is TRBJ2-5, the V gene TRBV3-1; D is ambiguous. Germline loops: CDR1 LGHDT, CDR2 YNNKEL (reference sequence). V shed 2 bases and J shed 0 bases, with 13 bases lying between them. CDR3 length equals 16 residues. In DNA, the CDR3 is TGTGCCAGCAGCCAACGCCTATCAAGCGACCAAGAGACCCAGTACTTC. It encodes CASSQRLSSDQETQYF.

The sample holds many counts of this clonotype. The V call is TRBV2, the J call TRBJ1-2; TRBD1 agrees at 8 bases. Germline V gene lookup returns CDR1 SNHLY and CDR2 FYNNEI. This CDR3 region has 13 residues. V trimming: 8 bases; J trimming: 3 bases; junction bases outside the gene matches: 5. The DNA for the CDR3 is TGTGCCAGCTCAGGGGGCAACGACTATGGCTACACCTTC. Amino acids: CASSGGNDYGYTF.

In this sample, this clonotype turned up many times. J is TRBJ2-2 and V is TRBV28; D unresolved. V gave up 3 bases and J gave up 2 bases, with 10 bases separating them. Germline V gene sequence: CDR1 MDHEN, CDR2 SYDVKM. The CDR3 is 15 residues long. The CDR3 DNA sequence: TGTGCCAGCAGTTTCTACTACTTAAACACCGGGGAGCTGTTTTTT. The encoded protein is CASSFYYLNTGELFF.

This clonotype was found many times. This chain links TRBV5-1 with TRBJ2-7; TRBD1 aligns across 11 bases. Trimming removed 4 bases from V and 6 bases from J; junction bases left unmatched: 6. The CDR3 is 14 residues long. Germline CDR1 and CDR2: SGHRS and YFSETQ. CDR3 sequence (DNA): TGCGCCAGCAGCCAGGGACAGGGGGATCGCGAGCAGTACTTC. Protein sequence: CASSQGQGDREQYF.